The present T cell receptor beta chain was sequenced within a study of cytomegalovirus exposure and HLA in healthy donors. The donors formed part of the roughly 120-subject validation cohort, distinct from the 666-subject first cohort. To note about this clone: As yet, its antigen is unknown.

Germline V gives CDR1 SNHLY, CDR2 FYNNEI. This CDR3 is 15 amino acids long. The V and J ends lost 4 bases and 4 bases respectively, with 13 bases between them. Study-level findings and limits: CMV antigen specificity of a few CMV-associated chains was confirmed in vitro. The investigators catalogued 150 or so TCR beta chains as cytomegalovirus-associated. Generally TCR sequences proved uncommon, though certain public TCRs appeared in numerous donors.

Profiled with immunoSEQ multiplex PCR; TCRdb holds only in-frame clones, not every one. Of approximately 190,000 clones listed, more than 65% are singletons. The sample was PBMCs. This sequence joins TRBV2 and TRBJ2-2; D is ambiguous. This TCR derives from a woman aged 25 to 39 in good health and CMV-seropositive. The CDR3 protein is CASSASNSVTGELFF. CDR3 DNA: TGTGCCAGCAGTGCGTCAAACTCGGTCACCGGGGAGCTGTTTTTT.